The 8 T cell receptor beta chains given below trace back to one sample, sequenced in a study of response to subunit inactivated influenza vaccine. One entry per CDR3 protein, called by TCRdb with MiXCR from the RT-PCR reads. Among 450,000 to 700,000 distinct CDR3 sequences listed, 14% were seen once. The starting material was PBMCs from blood, obtained approximately 12 days after vaccination. The receptors stem from a man aged 50-60 years who received an inactivated influenza vaccine.

This clonotype was counted at least ten times. The genes are TRBV25-1 and TRBJ1-4; 9 bases line up with TRBD1. CDR1 is MGHDK, CDR2 SYGVNS, per germline. The CDR3 has 15 amino acids. Trimming cost V 10 bases and J 0 bases; bases outside gene matches: 6. DNA for the CDR3: TGTGCCACCGGACAGGGGACCGCAACTAATGAAAAACTGTTTTTT. It translates to CATGQGTATNEKLFF. The entire variable domain, with the rest obtained from reference TRBV25-1 and TRBJ1-4, is as follows: EADIYQTPRYLVIGTGKKITLECSQTMGHDKMYWYQQDPGMELHLIHYSYGVNSTEKGDLSSESTVSRIRTEHFPLTLESARPSHTSQYLCATGQGTATNEKLFFGSGTQLSVL.

The table lists this clonotype with a few counts. The chain links TRBV29-1 to TRBJ2-5; 7 bases align to TRBD1. Per germline, CDR1 SQVTM and CDR2 ANQGSEA. This CDR3 has 13 residues. With V trimmed by 4 bases and J by 5 bases, 7 bases remained unmatched. The CDR3 loop reads CSVGDRAPETQYF. The CDR3 nucleotides read TGCAGCGTTGGTGACAGGGCCCCGGAGACCCAGTACTTC.

The chain uses TRBV12-3 or TRBV12-4 and TRBJ2-5; possibly TRBD1 for D (6 bases). The CDR3 loop spans 13 amino acids. V shed 10 bases and J shed 5 bases, with 17 bases lying between them. The CDR3 sequence is CAIGFDRSETQYF. The CDR3 DNA reads TGTGCCATAGGATTTGACAGGTCGGAGACCCAGTACTTC.

The chain joins TRBV4-1 to TRBJ1-5; TRBD1 aligns across 7 bases. Germline-derived CDR1 and CDR2 are MGHRA and YSYEKL. Trimming cost V 5 bases and J 5 bases; bases outside gene matches: 9. CDR3 size: 15 residues. CDR3 protein: CASSSRTGNHQPQHF. In DNA, the CDR3 is TGCGCCAGCAGCTCGAGGACAGGAAACCATCAGCCCCAGCATTTT.

This clonotype was counted a few times. V gene TRBV7-2 combines with J gene TRBJ2-7, with D maybe TRBD2 (6 bases). Germline V gives CDR1 SGHTA, CDR2 FQGNSA. V was pared by 2 bases and J by 6 bases, with 17 bases between. The CDR3 length is 15 residues. The CDR3 bases are TGTGCCAGCAGCTTAACGGGGACTCCCCCACTCGAGCAGTACTTC. This sequence encodes CASSLTGTPPLEQYF.

The rearrangement uses TRBV27 and TRBJ2-3; D may correspond to TRBD1 or TRBD2 (5 bases each). In germline, CDR1 is MNHEY, CDR2 SMNVEV (reference sequence). Trimming took off 6 bases at V and 3 bases at J, with 16 bases between the two ends. CDR3 size: 15 residues. As DNA, the CDR3 is TGTGCCAGCAGGCCAAGCTATGGGGGTACAGATACGCAGTATTTT. Its translation is CASRPSYGGTDTQYF.

This clonotype has more than one count but fewer than ten. The chain employs TRBV18 and TRBJ2-6, with D possibly being TRBD2 (6 bases). V was pared by 0 bases and J by 7 bases, with 10 bases between. The CDR3 is 15 residues long. Germline lookup yields CDR1 KGHSH and CDR2 LQKENI. Here the CDR3 DNA reads TGTGCCAGCTCACCACCGACCGGGAGTGCCAACGTCCTGACTTTC. This codes for CASSPPTGSANVLTF.

This clonotype was counted many times. The gene calls are TRBV5-4 and TRBJ2-3; 9 nucleotides agree with TRBD2. With V trimmed by 0 bases and J by 0 bases, 14 bases remained unmatched. Germline assignment: CDR1 SGHNT and CDR2 YYREEE (reference sequence). CDR3 length: 20 residues. The CDR3 protein is CASSLAVLLAGQTSTDTQYF. The DNA of the CDR3 is TGTGCCAGCAGCTTGGCCGTGTTGCTAGCGGGACAAACTAGCACAGATACGCAGTATTTT.